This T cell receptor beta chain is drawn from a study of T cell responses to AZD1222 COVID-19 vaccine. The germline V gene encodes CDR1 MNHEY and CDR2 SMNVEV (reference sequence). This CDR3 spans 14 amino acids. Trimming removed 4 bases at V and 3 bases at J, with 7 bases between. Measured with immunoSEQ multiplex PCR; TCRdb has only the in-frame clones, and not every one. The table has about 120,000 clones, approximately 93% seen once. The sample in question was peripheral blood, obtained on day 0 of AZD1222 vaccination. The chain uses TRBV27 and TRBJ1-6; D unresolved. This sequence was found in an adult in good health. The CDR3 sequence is CASSSQRYNSPLHF. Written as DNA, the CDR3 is TGTGCCAGCAGTTCACAACGCTATAATTCACCCCTCCACTTT.